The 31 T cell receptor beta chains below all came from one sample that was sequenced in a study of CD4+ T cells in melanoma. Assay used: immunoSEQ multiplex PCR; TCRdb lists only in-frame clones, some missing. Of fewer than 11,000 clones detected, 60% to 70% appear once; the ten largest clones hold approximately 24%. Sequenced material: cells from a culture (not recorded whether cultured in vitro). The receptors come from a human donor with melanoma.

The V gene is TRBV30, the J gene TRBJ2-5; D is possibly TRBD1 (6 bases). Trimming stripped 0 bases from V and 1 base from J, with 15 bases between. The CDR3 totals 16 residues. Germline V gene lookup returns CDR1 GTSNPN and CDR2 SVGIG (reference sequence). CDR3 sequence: CAWSVRDIWVQETQYF. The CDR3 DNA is TGTGCCTGGAGTGTCAGGGACATATGGGTCCAAGAGACCCAGTACTTC.

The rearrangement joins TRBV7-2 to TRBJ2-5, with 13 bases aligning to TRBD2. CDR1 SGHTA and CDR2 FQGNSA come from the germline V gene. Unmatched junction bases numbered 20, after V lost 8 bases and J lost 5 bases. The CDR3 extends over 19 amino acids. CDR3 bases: TGTGCCAGCGGGGGTCTGAGGGGACTAGCGGGGCCCAGGGGGGAGACCCAGTACTTC. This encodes CASGGLRGLAGPRGETQYF.

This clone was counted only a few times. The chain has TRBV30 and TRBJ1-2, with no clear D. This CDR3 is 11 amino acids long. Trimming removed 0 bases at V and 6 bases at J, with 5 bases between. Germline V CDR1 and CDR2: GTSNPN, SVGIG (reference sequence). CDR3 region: CAWSVRHGYTF. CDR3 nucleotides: TGTGCCTGGAGTGTAAGACATGGCTACACCTTC. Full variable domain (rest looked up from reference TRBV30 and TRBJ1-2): SQTIHQWPATLVQPVGSPLSLECTVEGTSNPNLYWYRQAAGRGLQLLFYSVGIGQISSEVPQNLSASRPQDRQFILSSKKLLLSDSGFYLCAWSVRHGYTFGSGTRLTVV.

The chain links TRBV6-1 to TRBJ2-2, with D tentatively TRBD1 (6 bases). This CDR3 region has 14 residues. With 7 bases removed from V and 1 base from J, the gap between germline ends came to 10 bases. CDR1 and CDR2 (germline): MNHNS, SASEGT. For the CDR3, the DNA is TGTGCCAGCATCCTGACAGGGAACACCGGGGAGCTGTTTTTT. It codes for CASILTGNTGELFF.

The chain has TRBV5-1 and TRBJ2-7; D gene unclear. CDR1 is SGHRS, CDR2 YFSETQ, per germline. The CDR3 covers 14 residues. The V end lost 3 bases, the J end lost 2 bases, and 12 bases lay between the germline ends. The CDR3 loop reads CASSYTSPPYEQYF. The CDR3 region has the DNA TGCGCCAGCAGCTATACCTCGCCACCCTACGAGCAGTACTTC.

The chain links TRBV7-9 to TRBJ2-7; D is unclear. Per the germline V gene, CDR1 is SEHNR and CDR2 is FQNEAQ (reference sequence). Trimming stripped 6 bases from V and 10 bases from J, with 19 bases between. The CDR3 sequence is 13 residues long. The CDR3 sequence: CASSLDTITPQYF. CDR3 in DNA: TGTGCCAGCAGTCTCGACACGATCACACCTCAGTACTTC.

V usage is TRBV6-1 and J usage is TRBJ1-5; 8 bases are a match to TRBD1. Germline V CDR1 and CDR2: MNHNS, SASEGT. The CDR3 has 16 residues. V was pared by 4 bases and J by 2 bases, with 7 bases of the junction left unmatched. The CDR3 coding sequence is TGTGCCAGCAGTGCCCGGACAGGGTATGGCAATCAGCCCCAGCATTTT. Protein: CASSARTGYGNQPQHF.

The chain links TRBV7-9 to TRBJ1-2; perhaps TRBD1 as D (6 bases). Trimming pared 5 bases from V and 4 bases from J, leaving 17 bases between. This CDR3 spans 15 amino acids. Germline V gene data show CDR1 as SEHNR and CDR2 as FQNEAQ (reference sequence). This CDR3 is CASSPSGASGYGYTF. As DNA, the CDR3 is TGTGCCAGCAGCCCCTCGGGGGCGTCTGGCTATGGCTACACCTTC. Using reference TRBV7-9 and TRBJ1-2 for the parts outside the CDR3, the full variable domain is DTGVSQNPRHKITKRGQNVTFRCDPISEHNRLYWYRQTLGQGPEFLTYFQNEAQLEKSRLLSDRFSAERPKGSFSTLEIQRTEQGDSAMYLCASSPSGASGYGYTFGSGTRLTVV.

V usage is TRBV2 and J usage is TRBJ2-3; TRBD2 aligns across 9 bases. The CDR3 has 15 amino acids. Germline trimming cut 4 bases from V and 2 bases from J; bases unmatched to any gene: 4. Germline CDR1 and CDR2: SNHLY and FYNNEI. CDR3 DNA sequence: TGTGCCAGCAGTGGGACTAGCGTTGCCACAGATACGCAGTATTTT. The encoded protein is CASSGTSVATDTQYF.

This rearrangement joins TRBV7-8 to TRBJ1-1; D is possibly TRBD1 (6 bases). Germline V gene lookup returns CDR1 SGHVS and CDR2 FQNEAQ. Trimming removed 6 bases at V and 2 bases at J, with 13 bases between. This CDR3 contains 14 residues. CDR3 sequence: CASRAGHSNTEAFF. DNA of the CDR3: TGTGCCAGCAGGGCGGGACACTCAAACACTGAAGCTTTCTTT.

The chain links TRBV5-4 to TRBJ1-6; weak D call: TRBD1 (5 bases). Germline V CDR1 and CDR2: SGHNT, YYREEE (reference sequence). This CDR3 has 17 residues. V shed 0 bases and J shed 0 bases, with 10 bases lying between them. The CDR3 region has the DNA TGTGCCAGCAGCTTGGGGGGGGGAAGCTCCTATAATTCACCCCTCCACTTT. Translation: CASSLGGGSSYNSPLHF.

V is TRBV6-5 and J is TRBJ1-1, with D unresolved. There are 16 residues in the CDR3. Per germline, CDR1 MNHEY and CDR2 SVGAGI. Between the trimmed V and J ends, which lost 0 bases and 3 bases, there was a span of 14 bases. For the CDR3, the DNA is TGTGCCAGCAGTTACTCGATGCGAGATCTTCACACTGAAGCTTTCTTT. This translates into CASSYSMRDLHTEAFF.

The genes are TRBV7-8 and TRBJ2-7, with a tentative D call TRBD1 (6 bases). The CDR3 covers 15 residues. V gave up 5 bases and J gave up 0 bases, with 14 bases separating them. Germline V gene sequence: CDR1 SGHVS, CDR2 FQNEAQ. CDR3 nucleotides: TGTGCCAGCAGCCCCAACAGGGTAAGCTCCTACGAGCAGTACTTC. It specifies CASSPNRVSSYEQYF.

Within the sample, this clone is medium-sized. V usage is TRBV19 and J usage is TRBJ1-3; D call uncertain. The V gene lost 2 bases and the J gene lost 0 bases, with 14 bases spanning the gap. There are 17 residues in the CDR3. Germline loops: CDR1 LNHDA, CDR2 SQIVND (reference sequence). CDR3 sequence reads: CASSILGASSSGNTIYF. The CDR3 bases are TGTGCCAGTAGTATACTCGGCGCTTCTAGCTCTGGAAACACCATATATTTT.

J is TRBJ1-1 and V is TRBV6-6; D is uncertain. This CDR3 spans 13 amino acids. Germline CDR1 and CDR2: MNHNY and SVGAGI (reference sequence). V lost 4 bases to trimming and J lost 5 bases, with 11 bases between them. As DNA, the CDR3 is TGTGCCAGCAGTTCGCAAGGGAATACTGAAGCTTTCTTT. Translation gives CASSSQGNTEAFF.

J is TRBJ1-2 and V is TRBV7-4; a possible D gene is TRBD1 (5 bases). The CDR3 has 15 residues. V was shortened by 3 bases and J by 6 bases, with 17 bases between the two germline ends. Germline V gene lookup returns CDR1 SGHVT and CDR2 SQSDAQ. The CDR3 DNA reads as TGTGCCAGCAGCTTTTCCCCCCCCAGGGTCGATGGCTACACCTTC. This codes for CASSFSPPRVDGYTF.

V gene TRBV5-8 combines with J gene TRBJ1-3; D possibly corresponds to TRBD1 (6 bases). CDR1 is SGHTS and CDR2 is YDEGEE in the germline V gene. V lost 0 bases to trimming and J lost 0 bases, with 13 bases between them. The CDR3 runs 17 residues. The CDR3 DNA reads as TGTGCCAGCAGCTTGGCCTTTGTAGGGGGCTCTGGAAACACCATATATTTT. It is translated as CASSLAFVGGSGNTIYF.

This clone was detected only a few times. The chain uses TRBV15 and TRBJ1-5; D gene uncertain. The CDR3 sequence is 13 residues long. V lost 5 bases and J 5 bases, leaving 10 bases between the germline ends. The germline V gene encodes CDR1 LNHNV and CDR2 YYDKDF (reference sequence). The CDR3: CATSLRVDQPQHF. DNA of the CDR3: TGTGCCACCAGCCTACGAGTGGATCAGCCCCAGCATTTT.

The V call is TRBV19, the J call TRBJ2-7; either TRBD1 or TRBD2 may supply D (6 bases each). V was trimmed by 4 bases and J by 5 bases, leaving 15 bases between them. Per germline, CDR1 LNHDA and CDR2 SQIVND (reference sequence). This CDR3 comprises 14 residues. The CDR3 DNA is TGTGCCAGTAGTACGGAGGGGGGACCAGACGAGCAGTACTTC. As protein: CASSTEGGPDEQYF.

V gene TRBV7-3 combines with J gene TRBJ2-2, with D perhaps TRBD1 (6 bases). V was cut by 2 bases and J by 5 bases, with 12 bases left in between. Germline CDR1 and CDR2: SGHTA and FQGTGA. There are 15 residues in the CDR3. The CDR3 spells CASSLDGQSTGELFF. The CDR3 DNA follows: TGTGCCAGCAGCTTAGACGGACAGTCGACCGGGGAGCTGTTTTTT.

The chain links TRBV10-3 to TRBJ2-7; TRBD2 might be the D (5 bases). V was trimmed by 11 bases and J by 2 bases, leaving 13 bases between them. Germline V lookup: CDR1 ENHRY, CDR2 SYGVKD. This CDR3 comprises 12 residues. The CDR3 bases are TGTGCCGTAGGTTGGGGAGCCTACGAGCAGTACTTC. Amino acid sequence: CAVGWGAYEQYF.

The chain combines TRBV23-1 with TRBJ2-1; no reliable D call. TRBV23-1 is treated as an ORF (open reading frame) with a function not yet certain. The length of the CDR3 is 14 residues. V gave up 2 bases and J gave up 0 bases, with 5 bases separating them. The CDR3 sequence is CASSQPGSYNEQFF. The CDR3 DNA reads TGCGCCAGCAGTCAACCAGGCTCCTACAATGAGCAGTTCTTC.

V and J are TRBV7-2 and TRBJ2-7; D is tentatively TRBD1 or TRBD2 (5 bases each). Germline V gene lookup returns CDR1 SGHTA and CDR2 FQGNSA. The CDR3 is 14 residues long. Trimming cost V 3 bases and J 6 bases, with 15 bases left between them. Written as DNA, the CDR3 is TGTGCCAGCAGCTTGAGGGGTGCCGGGTTCGAGCAGTACTTC. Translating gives CASSLRGAGFEQYF.

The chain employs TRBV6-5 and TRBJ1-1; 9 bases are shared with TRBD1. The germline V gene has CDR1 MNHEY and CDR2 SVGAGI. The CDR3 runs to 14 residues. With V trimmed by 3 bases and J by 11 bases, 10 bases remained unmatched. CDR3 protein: CASSYPGTGNEAFF. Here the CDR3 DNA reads TGTGCCAGCAGTTATCCCGGGACAGGGAACGAGGCTTTCTTT.

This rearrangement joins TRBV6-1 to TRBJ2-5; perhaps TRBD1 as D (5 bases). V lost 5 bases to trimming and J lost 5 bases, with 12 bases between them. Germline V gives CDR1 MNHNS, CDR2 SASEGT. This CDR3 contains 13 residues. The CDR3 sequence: CASSRGITETQYF. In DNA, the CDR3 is TGTGCCAGCAGTAGGGGAATTACGGAGACCCAGTACTTC.

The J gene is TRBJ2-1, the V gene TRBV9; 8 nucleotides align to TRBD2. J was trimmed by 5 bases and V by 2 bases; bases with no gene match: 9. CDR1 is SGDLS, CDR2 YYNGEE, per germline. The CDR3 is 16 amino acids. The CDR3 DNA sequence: TGTGCCAGCAGCGTCGGGGGGGGGACCACAAACAATGAGCAGTTCTTC. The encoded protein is CASSVGGGTTNNEQFF.

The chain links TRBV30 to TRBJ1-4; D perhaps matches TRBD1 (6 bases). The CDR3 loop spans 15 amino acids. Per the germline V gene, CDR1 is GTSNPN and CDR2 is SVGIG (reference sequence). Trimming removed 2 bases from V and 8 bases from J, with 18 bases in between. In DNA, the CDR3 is TGTGCCTGGAGTTTAACAGGGTTAGCGGCGGAAAAACTGTTTTTT. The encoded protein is CAWSLTGLAAEKLFF.

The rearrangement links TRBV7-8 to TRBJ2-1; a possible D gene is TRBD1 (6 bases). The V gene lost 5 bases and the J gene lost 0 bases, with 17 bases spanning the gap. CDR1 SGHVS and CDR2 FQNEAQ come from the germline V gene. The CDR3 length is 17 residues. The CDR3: CASSRVGARGSYNEQFF. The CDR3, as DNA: TGTGCCAGCAGCCGGGTGGGGGCTCGGGGCTCCTACAATGAGCAGTTCTTC.

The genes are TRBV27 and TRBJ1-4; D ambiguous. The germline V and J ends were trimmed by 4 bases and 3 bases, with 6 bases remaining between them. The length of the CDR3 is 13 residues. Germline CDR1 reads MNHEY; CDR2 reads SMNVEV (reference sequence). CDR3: CASSWQPNEKLFF. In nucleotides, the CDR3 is TGTGCCAGCAGTTGGCAGCCTAATGAAAAACTGTTTTTT.

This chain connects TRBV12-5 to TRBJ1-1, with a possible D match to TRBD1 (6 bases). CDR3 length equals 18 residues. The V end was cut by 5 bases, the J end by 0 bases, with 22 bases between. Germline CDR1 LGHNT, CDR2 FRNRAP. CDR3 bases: TGTGCTAGTGGTCCAGGAATCGGGGGCGGCCGGATGAACACTGAAGCTTTCTTT. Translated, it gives CASGPGIGGGRMNTEAFF.

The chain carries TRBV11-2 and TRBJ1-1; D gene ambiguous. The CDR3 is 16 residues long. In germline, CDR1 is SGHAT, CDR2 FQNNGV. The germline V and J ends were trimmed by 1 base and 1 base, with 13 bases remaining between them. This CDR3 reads CASSLVMGIKNTEAFF. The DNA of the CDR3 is TGTGCCAGCAGCTTAGTGATGGGAATTAAGAACACTGAAGCTTTCTTT.